This T cell receptor (beta chain) derives from a study of beta chain features in type 1 diabetes. About the research overall: Healthy donors and patients showed comparable age, gender and cell yields.

Naive, central memory, regulatory and stem cell-like memory cells within the CD4+ compartment were sorted using CD45RO/CCR7/CD25/CD127/CD95/CD27. As concerns this clone: The antigen is not known. Other nucleotide sequences from this sample produce the same CDR3.

As every portion of the isolated RNA was reverse transcribed, the sequencing read expressed TCRB transcripts. Sequencing was performed with immunoSEQ multiplex PCR; in TCRdb, only in-frame clones are kept and a portion is missing. There are around 300,000 clones in the sample; around 16% occur only once, and less than 0.02% lies in the top ten. Broader study findings: Moderately but significantly shorter TCRB CDR3s were found in Type 1 diabetes patients in all four CD4+ subsets. A closer apparent resemblance between naive, central memory and Treg TCRB repertoires was seen in patients than in healthy donors. Short templates might get an advantage during PCR, and this would be equal in patients and controls.

The CDR3 covers 14 residues. Germline V gene sequence: CDR1 MNHEY, CDR2 SVGAGI. V gave up 0 bases and J gave up 4 bases; unmatched junction bases: 3. The sequence was collected from a man between 18 and 35 years old with type 1 diabetes. Sequencing was performed on naive CD4+ T cells from blood. V usage is TRBV6-5 and J usage is TRBJ2-7, with 7 bases that match TRBD1. CDR3 DNA sequence: TGTGCCAGCAGTTACTCGAGGGGGCTTTACGAGCAGTACTTC. This codes for CASSYSRGLYEQYF.